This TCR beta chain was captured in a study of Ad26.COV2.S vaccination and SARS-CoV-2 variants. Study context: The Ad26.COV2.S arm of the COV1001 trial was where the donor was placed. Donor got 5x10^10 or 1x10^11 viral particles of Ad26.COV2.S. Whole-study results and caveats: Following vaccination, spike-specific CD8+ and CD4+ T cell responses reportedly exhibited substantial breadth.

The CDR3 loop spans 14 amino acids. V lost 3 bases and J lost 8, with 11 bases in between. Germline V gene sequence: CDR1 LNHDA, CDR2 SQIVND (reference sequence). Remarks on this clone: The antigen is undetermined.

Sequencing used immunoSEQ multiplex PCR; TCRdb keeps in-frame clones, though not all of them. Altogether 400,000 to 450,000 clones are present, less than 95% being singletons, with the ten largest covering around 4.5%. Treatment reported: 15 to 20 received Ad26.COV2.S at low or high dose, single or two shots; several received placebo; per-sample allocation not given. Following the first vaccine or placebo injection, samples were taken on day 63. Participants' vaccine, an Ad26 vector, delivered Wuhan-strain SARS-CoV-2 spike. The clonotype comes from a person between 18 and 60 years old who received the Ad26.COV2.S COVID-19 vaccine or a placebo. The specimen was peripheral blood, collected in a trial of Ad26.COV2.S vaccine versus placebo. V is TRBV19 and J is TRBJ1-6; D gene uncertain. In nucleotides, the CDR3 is TGTGCCAGTAGTATTTCGTCGGGGTATTCACCCCTCCACTTT. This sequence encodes CASSISSGYSPLHF.